This passage covers 14 T cell receptor beta chains from one sample sequenced in a study of T cell clonality in common variable immunodeficiency. Sequencing used immunoSEQ multiplex PCR; TCRdb keeps in-frame clones, though not all of them. The sample includes tens of thousands of clones, none of them occurring once. The source material was peripheral blood mononuclear cells. These receptors all come from a person aged 18 to 75 in good health.

This clone showed up many times. The CDR3 goes on 3 residues after the read ends, and that part is filled in from the germline J gene. This sequence joins TRBV20-1 and TRBJ2-7, with 7 bases lining up with TRBD2. Losses at the gene ends were 4 bases for V and 2 bases for J; bases not matched to a gene: 11. The CDR3 covers 15 residues. Looked up from germline, CDR1 is DFQATT and CDR2 is SNEGSKA (reference sequence). The CDR3 DNA, read in part, is TGCAGTGCTATGCTAGCGGAGGAGCTAGCCTACGAG. Amino acids: CSAMLAEELAYE. In full, the CDR3 is CSAMLAEELAYEQYF.

This clone turned up a few times. The missing CDR3 end, 3 residues past where the read stops, is filled in from the germline J gene. The chain links TRBV2 to TRBJ1-1; 9 bases match TRBD1. The CDR3 length is 15 residues. Germline CDR1 is SNHLY and CDR2 is FYNNEI. The CDR3 sequence is CASSEVATGGETAFF. The covered CDR3 bases are TGTGCCAGCAGTGAGGTCGCGACAGGGGGAGAGACA.

This clone showed up many times. Read coverage stops 3 residues before the CDR3 terminus; the germline J gene supplies the remainder. The chain carries TRBV19 and TRBJ1-5; 10 bases are shared with TRBD1. After removal of 9 bases from V and 6 bases from J, the junction contained 14 bases not matched to a gene. The germline V gene has CDR1 LNHDA and CDR2 SQIVND (reference sequence). CDR3 size: 16 residues. The CDR3 sequence is CASSTSGQGNPQPQHF. CDR3 DNA, as far as it was read: TGTGCCAGCTCGACCTCGGGACAGGGGAATCCTCAGCCC.

This clone has more than one count but fewer than ten. The DNA ends 3 residues before the CDR3 does, and the rest of the CDR3 is filled in from the germline J gene. The V call is TRBV30, the J call TRBJ2-1, with TRBD1 as a possible D gene (6 bases). The V end lost 3 bases, the J end lost 3 bases, and 15 bases lay between the germline ends. CDR1 is GTSNPN, CDR2 SVGIG, per germline (reference sequence). This CDR3 is 15 amino acids long. CDR3 loop: CAWRDPRDNYNEQFF. CDR3 DNA (partial): TGTGCCTGGAGAGACCCCCGGGACAACTACAATGAG.

This clone was counted ten times or more. The read halts 3 residues ahead of the CDR3 end, with the missing end drawn from the germline J gene. This chain joins TRBV20-1 and TRBJ1-5; TRBD1 is a possible D gene (5 bases). V gave up 0 bases and J gave up 9 bases, with 21 bases separating them. CDR1 is DFQATT and CDR2 is SNEGSKA in the germline V gene (reference sequence). The CDR3 sequence is 16 residues long. The sequenced part of the CDR3 DNA is TGCAGTGCTAGAGATGGAGGACACCCCACCCAACGGCCC. It encodes CSARDGGHPTQRP. The full CDR3 is CSARDGGHPTQRPQHF.

The table lists this clone with many counts. The sequenced part of the CDR3 DNA is TGCGCCAGCAGCTCCAGCGGGGGGGGCCCCTACAATGAG. It specifies CASSSSGGGPYNE. The whole CDR3 sequence is CASSSSGGGPYNEQFF. The rearrangement uses TRBV5-1 and TRBJ2-1; 10 bases agree with TRBD2. The read halts 3 residues ahead of the CDR3 end, with the missing end drawn from the germline J gene. CDR1 and CDR2 from the germline V gene are SGHRS and YFSETQ. The CDR3 length is 16 residues. Trimming at V came to 3 bases and at J to 2 bases, leaving 5 bases not matched to a gene. Together with reference TRBV5-1 and TRBJ2-1, the CDR3 gives the full variable domain: KAGVTQTPRYLIKTRGQQVTLSCSPISGHRSVSWYQQTPGQGLQFLFEYFSETQRNKGNFPGRFSGRQFSNSRSEMNVSTLELGDSALYLCASSSSGGGPYNEQFFGPGTRLTVL.

This clone was detected a few times. With the read ending 3 residues before the CDR3 end, the germline J gene is used to fill in that end. This sequence joins TRBV5-1 and TRBJ2-5; D not certain. The V end was cut by 1 base, the J end by 2 bases, with 6 bases between. Looked up from germline, CDR1 is SGHRS and CDR2 is YFSETQ. The CDR3 runs to 13 residues. CDR3 residues: CASSLFPQETQYF. The sequenced CDR3 bases are TGCGCCAGCAGCTTGTTTCCTCAAGAGACC.

This clone was seen at least ten times. The read ends 3 residues early relative to the CDR3; the germline J gene fills the gap. This rearrangement joins TRBV7-2 to TRBJ1-5, with TRBD1 identical over 8 bases. Trimming took 0 bases from V and 4 from J; bases not matched to a gene: 5. CDR1 SGHTA and CDR2 FQGNSA come from the germline V gene. The CDR3 has 16 amino acids. The CDR3: CASSLAGTGENQPQHF. The DNA read from the CDR3 is TGTGCCAGCAGCTTAGCCGGGACAGGCGAAAATCAGCCC.

This clone was picked up many times. The read ends 3 residues early relative to the CDR3; the germline J gene fills the gap. The chain uses TRBV29-1 and TRBJ1-4; 7 positions match TRBD1. The ends lost 7 bases at V and 8 bases at J; junction bases unmatched: 13. The germline V gene encodes CDR1 SQVTM and CDR2 ANQGSEA. CDR3 length equals 14 residues. This chain's CDR3 is CSAGQVAPGEKLFF. Partial CDR3 DNA: TGCAGCGCCGGACAGGTTGCCCCCGGGGAAAAA.

This clone was observed many times. The CDR3 loop reads CASSPKQGVGAYEQYF. The sequenced part of the CDR3 DNA is TGTGCCAGCTCACCAAAACAGGGTGTTGGAGCCTACGAG. The gene calls are TRBV18 and TRBJ2-7; a weak D match, TRBD1 (6 bases). The observed sequence ends 3 residues before the CDR3 terminus, with the missing tail filled in from the germline J gene. Per the germline V gene, CDR1 is KGHSH and CDR2 is LQKENI. V lost 2 bases and J 2 bases, leaving 16 bases between the germline ends. The CDR3 contains 16 residues.

In this sample, this clone turned up many times. The CDR3 end lies 3 residues beyond the end of the read and is filled in from the germline J gene. The gene calls are TRBV20-1 and TRBJ2-7, with 10 bases identical to TRBD2. V shed 1 base, J shed 5 bases, and the junction held 11 bases outside the gene matches. The CDR3 is made up of 16 amino acids. Germline assignment: CDR1 DFQATT and CDR2 SNEGSKA (reference sequence). The CDR3 bases that were read are TGCAGTGCTAGAGCTTCGGGACTAGCGAAGGTAAACGAG. Its protein product is CSARASGLAKVNE. The whole CDR3 region reads CSARASGLAKVNEQYF.

As regards this clone: The read stops 3 residues short of the end of the CDR3; the missing end is completed from the germline J gene. The chain links TRBV5-1 to TRBJ1-1, with D possibly matching TRBD1 (5 bases). The germline V gene encodes CDR1 SGHRS and CDR2 YFSETQ. V lost 2 bases and J 6 bases, leaving 5 bases between the germline ends. There are 11 residues in the CDR3. This chain's CDR3 is CASSLGAEAFF. Partial CDR3 DNA: TGCGCCAGCAGCTTAGGGGCTGAA.

This clone has at least ten counts. The read falls 3 residues short of the CDR3 end, and the missing part is taken from the germline J gene. The chain uses TRBV15 and TRBJ1-4, with TRBD1 as a possible D gene (6 bases). Trimming left V 5 bases short and J 6 bases short, with 13 bases between. The CDR3 is 14 amino acids. Germline V gene lookup returns CDR1 LNHNV and CDR2 YYDKDF (reference sequence). CDR3 bases read: TGTGCCACCAGCGGGTCCAGGGGTGATGAAAAA. Translated, it gives CATSGSRGDEK. Given in full, the CDR3 is CATSGSRGDEKLFF.

This clone was detected ten times or more. CDR3: CASSQISRSDTQYF. Incomplete CDR3 DNA: TGTGCCAGCAGTCAGATCAGCAGGTCAGATACG. This chain connects TRBV6-2 or TRBV6-3 to TRBJ2-3; D is unclear. The read terminates 3 residues ahead of where the CDR3 ends, so the germline J gene completes it. V was shortened by 5 bases and J by 4 bases, with 13 bases between the two germline ends. This CDR3 spans 14 amino acids. Germline V gene data show CDR1 as MNHEY and CDR2 as SVGEGT.